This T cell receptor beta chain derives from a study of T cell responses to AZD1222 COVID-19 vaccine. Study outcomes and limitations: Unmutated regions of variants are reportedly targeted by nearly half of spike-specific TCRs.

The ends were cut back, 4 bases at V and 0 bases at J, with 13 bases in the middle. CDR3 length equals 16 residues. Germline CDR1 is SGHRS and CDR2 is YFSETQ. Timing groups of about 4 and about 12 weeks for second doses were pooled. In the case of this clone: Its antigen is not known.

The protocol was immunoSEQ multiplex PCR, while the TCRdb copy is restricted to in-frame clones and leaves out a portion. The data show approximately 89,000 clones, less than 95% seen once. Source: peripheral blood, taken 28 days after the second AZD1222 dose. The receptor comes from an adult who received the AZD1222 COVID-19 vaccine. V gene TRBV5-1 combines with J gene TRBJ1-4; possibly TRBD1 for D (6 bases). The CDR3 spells CASSVGTIATNEKLFF. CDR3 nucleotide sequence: TGCGCCAGCAGCGTCGGGACAATCGCAACTAATGAAAAACTGTTTTTT.